Sequencing of this T cell receptor (beta chain) was carried out in a study of T cells after yellow fever vaccination. Points from the study as a whole: Subsequent to the booster, the majority of primary-vaccination clones reappeared (roughly 95% CD4, about 90% CD8). Researchers cautioned that FACS-sorted repertoires could harbor abundant clonotypes contaminating from the bulk population. It was a weaker secondary response, yet one that peaked faster, at day 5 versus 15.

They built TCR cDNA with 5'RACE template switching, a step that put in a universal primer site and UMIs. TCRdb reprocessed the 5' RACE reads with MiXCR, giving one entry per CDR3 protein. The repertoire holds 450,000 to 650,000 distinct CDR3 sequences, with roughly 12% as singletons. V dropped 5 bases and J dropped 4; count of bases not matched to a gene: 15. The CDR3 is 19 amino acids. CDR1 SGHTA and CDR2 FQGTGA come from the germline V gene. Turning to this clonotype: The antigen remains unidentified.

The sequenced sample was PBMCs, obtained on the day of the yellow fever booster vaccination. The receptor comes from a man aged 25-45 years who received the YFV17D yellow fever vaccine. The chain recombines TRBV7-3 with TRBJ2-1, with 12 bases aligning to TRBD2. CDR3 in DNA: TGTGCCAGCAGCCCGGCGACTAGCGGGAGCTTATACCATTACAATGAGCAGTTCTTC. As protein: CASSPATSGSLYHYNEQFF.